These 12 T cell receptor beta chains came from one sample sequenced in a study of cytomegalovirus exposure and HLA in healthy donors. Data came from immunoSEQ multiplex PCR; TCRdb stores just in-frame clones and leaves some out. The profile shows some 80,000 clones, 96% of them singletons. Specimen: PBMCs. These receptors originate from a woman aged 18-29 years in good health and CMV-seronegative.

The V and J genes are TRBV7-9 and TRBJ1-5; the D gene is possibly TRBD1 (6 bases). Trimming pared 5 bases from V and 3 bases from J, leaving 14 bases between. The CDR3 length is 15 residues. Looked up from germline, CDR1 is SEHNR and CDR2 is FQNEAQ (reference sequence). DNA for the CDR3: TGTGCCAGCAGCCCCCTCGGACAGTTCAATCAGCCCCAGCATTTT. Residues: CASSPLGQFNQPQHF. Variable domain in full (rest from reference TRBV7-9 and TRBJ1-5): DTGVSQNPRHKITKRGQNVTFRCDPISEHNRLYWYRQTLGQGPEFLTYFQNEAQLEKSRLLSDRFSAERPKGSFSTLEIQRTEQGDSAMYLCASSPLGQFNQPQHFGDGTRLSIL.

The chain joins TRBV6-5 to TRBJ1-6; D is possibly TRBD1 (5 bases). V gave up 2 bases and J gave up 9 bases, with 17 bases separating them. Germline V CDR1 and CDR2: MNHEY, SVGAGI. The CDR3 covers 16 residues. CDR3 region: CASSYTGHRDGSPLHF. The CDR3 nucleotides are TGTGCCAGCAGTTACACAGGACACCGAGACGGTTCACCCCTCCACTTT.

The chain employs TRBV19 and TRBJ2-2, with D tentatively TRBD1 (6 bases). This CDR3 comprises 15 residues. Per the germline V gene, CDR1 is LNHDA and CDR2 is SQIVND (reference sequence). Trimming took 10 bases from V and 4 from J, leaving 19 bases between them. In nucleotides, the CDR3 is TGTGCCACCAGCTTTGGGACCAGGGGCACCGGGGAGCTGTTTTTT. Protein product: CATSFGTRGTGELFF.

The V and J genes are TRBV11-2 and TRBJ1-4, with 8 bases that match TRBD1. Germline V gene lookup returns CDR1 SGHAT and CDR2 FQNNGV. This CDR3 spans 14 amino acids. V trimming: 5 bases; J trimming: 5 bases; junction bases outside the gene matches: 4. The CDR3 DNA reads TGTGCCAGCAGCAGGACAGGGTTCAATGAAAAACTGTTTTTT. This sequence encodes CASSRTGFNEKLFF.

V is TRBV29-1 and J is TRBJ2-1; possibly TRBD2 for D (6 bases). V lost 8 bases and J lost 7, with 12 bases in between. Germline V CDR1 and CDR2: SQVTM, ANQGSEA. The CDR3 contains 11 residues. In DNA form, the CDR3 reads TGCAGCTCGGGGGTATATAATGAGCAGTTCTTC. Translating gives CSSGVYNEQFF.

The chain couples TRBV14 to TRBJ2-7; TRBD1 aligns across 8 bases. This CDR3 contains 14 residues. CDR1 and CDR2 from the germline V gene are SGHDN and FVKESK. The junction had 6 bases not matched to a gene; V was cut back by 4 bases and J by 4 bases. CDR3 DNA sequence: TGTGCCAGCAGCCCTCGGACAGGGACATACGAGCAGTACTTC. This translates into CASSPRTGTYEQYF.

The rearrangement links TRBV5-1 to TRBJ1-2; D is unresolved. Germline-derived CDR1 and CDR2 are SGHRS and YFSETQ. V was pared by 0 bases and J by 5 bases, with 8 bases between. CDR3 length: 13 residues. The CDR3 region is CASSLGEVYGYTF. CDR3 sequence (DNA): TGCGCCAGCAGCTTGGGAGAGGTATATGGCTACACCTTC.

The V gene is TRBV19, the J gene TRBJ2-3; 7 bases match TRBD2. The trim removed 6 bases at V and 2 bases at J, leaving 8 bases unmatched. The CDR3 consists of 15 residues. Germline V lookup: CDR1 LNHDA, CDR2 SQIVND (reference sequence). In nucleotides, the CDR3 is TGTGCCAGTAGAAGAGGCGGGAGTATCACAGATACGCAGTATTTT. Protein sequence: CASRRGGSITDTQYF.

The chain couples TRBV2 to TRBJ2-1, with 7 bases fitting TRBD2. V lost 7 bases to trimming and J lost 8 bases; unmatched junction nucleotides: 11. Germline CDR1 SNHLY, CDR2 FYNNEI. The CDR3 loop spans 14 amino acids. The CDR3 DNA reads as TGTGCCAGCACCGGAGGACTAGTATATCATGAGCAGTTCTTC. Translation: CASTGGLVYHEQFF.

The chain uses TRBV5-6 and TRBJ2-1; weak D call: TRBD1 (6 bases). Germline V gene lookup returns CDR1 SGHDT and CDR2 YYEEEE. The CDR3 loop spans 16 amino acids. V lost 1 base and J lost 7, with 18 bases in between. The CDR3 loop is CASSLFFAGAGNEQFF. The CDR3, as DNA: TGTGCCAGCAGCTTGTTTTTCGCAGGGGCAGGGAATGAGCAGTTCTTC. Full variable domain (rest looked up from reference TRBV5-6 and TRBJ2-1): DAGVTQSPTHLIKTRGQQVTLRCSPKSGHDTVSWYQQALGQGPQFIFQYYEEEERQRGNFPDRFSGHQFPNYSSELNVNALLLGDSALYLCASSLFFAGAGNEQFFGPGTRLTVL.

The gene calls are TRBV6-1 and TRBJ1-4, with D unclear. The CDR3 covers 17 residues. Trimming removed 0 bases at V and 1 base at J, with 12 bases between. Germline CDR1 MNHNS, CDR2 SASEGT. CDR3 sequence (DNA): TGTGCCAGCAGTGAAGCATCAGTCGGGTTAACTAATGAAAAACTGTTTTTT. It yields the protein CASSEASVGLTNEKLFF.

The chain links TRBV28 to TRBJ1-5; TRBD1 matches 9 bases. From germline, CDR1 is MDHEN and CDR2 SYDVKM. The CDR3 loop spans 16 amino acids. Trimming removed 6 bases from V and 3 bases from J; junction bases left unmatched: 9. CDR3 in amino acids: CASRPLGQGFNQPQHF. For the CDR3, the DNA is TGTGCCAGCAGGCCACTGGGACAGGGATTCAATCAGCCCCAGCATTTT.